In its sample, the clone carrying this T cell receptor beta chain was seen once. Original data processing: Counts of nucleated cells, estimated from reference gene primer amplification, were obtained. Clones were read by immunoSEQ multiplex PCR, and TCRdb kept only the in-frame ones, dropping some. That table furnishes V, J and clone size, whereas the DNA furnished D and trimming. The table lists a few hundred thousand clones, roughly nine tenths of them singletons. This sample stems from a study of blood T cell repertoires in COVID-19. Study background: PBMCs, B-cell-depleted T cells, or T cells were the source of the cDNA or gDNA that made up the material.

Cohort 3 recovered donors had two negative PCRs, clearance, or symptom resolution. This CDR3 contains 14 residues. V was clipped by 4 bases and J by 3 bases; unmatched bases: 4. Looked up from germline, CDR1 is MDHEN and CDR2 is SYDVKM. Sample: PBMCs or T cells enriched from blood (not recorded which). The chain couples TRBV28 to TRBJ2-7; 9 nucleotides line up with TRBD1. The clonotype comes from a woman in her thirties or forties who had recovered from COVID-19. The CDR3 sequence is CASSSRDRVYEQYF. CDR3 sequence (DNA): TGTGCCAGCAGTTCCCGGGACAGGGTCTACGAGCAGTACTTC.